Below, 28 T cell receptor beta chains from the same sample are listed, as sequenced in a study of T cell responses to AZD1222 COVID-19 vaccine (dated by TCRdb to about 2021). Library preparation was by the immunoSEQ multiplex PCR assay. TCRdb limited this immuneACCESS table to in-frame rearrangements with V and J called. A share of clones is missing; checked studies link under half to unresolved V genes, and the rest is unexplained. Within this sample are tens of thousands of clones, with over 60% of them counted one time only. The top ten clonotypes cover approximately 6.3% of the sample. The sample's time point label, decoded: baseline before first vaccination. The material was peripheral blood, obtained on day 0 of AZD1222 vaccination. These receptors were collected from an adult in good health.

The chain couples TRBV10-3 to TRBJ1-1; TRBD1 is a possible D gene (5 bases). V was shortened by 6 bases and J by 2 bases, with 13 bases between the two germline ends. The CDR3 is made up of 14 amino acids. CDR1 and CDR2 from the germline V gene are ENHRY and SYGVKD. CDR3 bases: TGTGCCATCAGGGGGGAGACTCCAAACACTGAAGCTTTCTTT. Protein sequence: CAIRGETPNTEAFF.

The sample holds a few counts of this clone. This chain connects TRBV5-1 to TRBJ2-5, with TRBD1 matching over 7 bases. The CDR3 is made up of 16 amino acids. Trimming removed 2 bases from V and 0 bases from J; junction bases left unmatched: 7. Germline lookup yields CDR1 SGHRS and CDR2 YFSETQ. The CDR3 spells CASSFRGQVYQETQYF. Written as DNA, the CDR3 is TGCGCCAGCAGCTTCCGCGGACAGGTCTACCAAGAGACCCAGTACTTC.

The chain uses TRBV2 and TRBJ1-1, with TRBD1 matching 7 bases. There are 16 residues in the CDR3. The germline V gene encodes CDR1 SNHLY and CDR2 FYNNEI. V trimming: 6 bases; J trimming: 0 bases; junction bases outside the gene matches: 10. The DNA for the CDR3 is TGTGCCAGCAGGGGGGGGTGGACAGGCATGAACACTGAAGCTTTCTTT. Translation gives CASRGGWTGMNTEAFF.

This clone was seen a single time. The chain recombines TRBV28 with TRBJ2-3; TRBD2 matches at 8 bases. The ends lost 5 bases at V and 4 bases at J; junction bases unmatched: 5. CDR1 MDHEN and CDR2 SYDVKM come from the germline V gene. The CDR3 has 14 amino acids. The DNA of the CDR3 is TGTGCCAGCAGTAGCGGGGGCTCGGCAGATACGCAGTATTTT. Translated: CASSSGGSADTQYF.

The rearrangement joins TRBV5-6 to TRBJ1-6; D is undetermined. The CDR3 sequence is 14 residues long. Germline lookup yields CDR1 SGHDT and CDR2 YYEEEE. V was pared by 0 bases and J by 9 bases, with 10 bases between. CDR3 DNA: TGTGCCAGCAGCTTGGAGGTTTCGAGTTCACCCCTCCACTTT. Its translation: CASSLEVSSSPLHF.

The gene calls are TRBV5-1 and TRBJ1-2, with a tentative D call TRBD1 (6 bases). Trimming pared 9 bases from V and 4 bases from J, leaving 7 bases between. CDR3 length: 10 residues. Per the germline V gene, CDR1 is SGHRS and CDR2 is YFSETQ. CDR3 in DNA: TGCGCCAAGGGGGGCTATGGCTACACCTTC. Protein product: CAKGGYGYTF.

The V gene is TRBV2, the J gene TRBJ2-1; D is possibly TRBD2 (5 bases). Per germline, CDR1 SNHLY and CDR2 FYNNEI. Trimming left V 4 bases short and J 6 bases short, with 19 bases between. CDR3 length: 16 residues. This CDR3 is CASSVEVTYRTNEQFF. The CDR3 region has the DNA TGTGCCAGCAGTGTGGAGGTCACATACCGAACCAATGAGCAGTTCTTC.

This clone has only a few counts. The chain links TRBV10-3 to TRBJ2-1; 11 bases are a match to TRBD1. The CDR3 has 16 amino acids. V shed 2 bases and J 8 bases; nucleotides not matched to a gene: 8. The V gene's germline CDR1 is ENHRY and CDR2 SYGVKD. As DNA, the CDR3 is TGTGCCATCAGTGAGGAGTGGACAGGGGGCTTTGATGAGCAGTTCTTC. Translation gives CAISEEWTGGFDEQFF.

In its sample, this clone was seen once. DNA of the CDR3: TGCGCCAGCAGGGGACAGGGCACAGATACGCAGTATTTT. Translation gives CASRGQGTDTQYF. The V and J genes are TRBV10-1 and TRBJ2-3; 8 bases are a match to TRBD1. V shed 6 bases, J shed 1 base, and the junction held 0 bases outside the gene matches. CDR1 WNHNN and CDR2 SYGVQD come from the germline V gene (reference sequence). The CDR3 contains 13 residues.

The chain joins TRBV6-5 to TRBJ2-1; 8 bases line up with TRBD2. Per the germline V gene, CDR1 is MNHEY and CDR2 is SVGAGI. V trimming: 6 bases; J trimming: 5 bases; junction bases outside the gene matches: 9. The CDR3 spans 15 residues. CDR3 in DNA: TGTGCCAGCAGAATAATAGCGGGGTCGAACAATGAGCAGTTCTTC. This sequence encodes CASRIIAGSNNEQFF.

The rearrangement uses TRBV15 and TRBJ1-1; D is undetermined. CDR1 is LNHNV, CDR2 YYDKDF, per germline (reference sequence). CDR3 length: 17 residues. Trimming cost V 6 bases and J 0 bases, with 20 bases left between them. The CDR3 here is CATSRDAGSIMNTEAFF. The CDR3 region has the DNA TGTGCCACCAGTCGTGATGCCGGGTCTATCATGAACACTGAAGCTTTCTTT.

The rearrangement links TRBV19 to TRBJ1-6; D is unclear. Trimming stripped 5 bases from V and 0 bases from J, with 8 bases between. Germline CDR1 LNHDA, CDR2 SQIVND (reference sequence). This CDR3 region has 15 residues. CDR3 loop: CASSSRSSYNSPLHF. For the CDR3, the DNA is TGTGCCAGTAGTTCTCGGAGCTCCTATAATTCACCCCTCCACTTT.

V gene TRBV7-2 combines with J gene TRBJ2-3, with TRBD1 matching 7 bases. CDR1 and CDR2 (germline): SGHTA, FQGNSA. The CDR3 runs to 16 residues. V was clipped by 1 base and J by 6 bases; unmatched bases: 10. The CDR3 sequence: CASSLVQGVRGDTQYF. The DNA for the CDR3 is TGTGCCAGCAGCTTAGTGCAGGGGGTTCGTGGGGATACGCAGTATTTT.

The V gene is TRBV5-1, the J gene TRBJ2-1, with D maybe TRBD2 (5 bases). Germline V CDR1 and CDR2: SGHRS, YFSETQ. This CDR3 region has 16 residues. The V and J ends lost 6 bases and 0 bases respectively, with 16 bases between them. The CDR3 loop reads CASTIAMGSSYNEQFF. CDR3 nucleotides: TGCGCCAGCACCATAGCGATGGGGTCCTCCTACAATGAGCAGTTCTTC.

The chain couples TRBV14 to TRBJ2-2, with TRBD1 identical over 10 bases. In germline, CDR1 is SGHDN, CDR2 FVKESK. V shed 4 bases, J shed 0 bases, and the junction held 23 bases outside the gene matches. The CDR3 extends over 23 amino acids. The CDR3 protein is CASSPTVVLTGGPPKPNTGELFF. CDR3 DNA: TGTGCCAGCAGCCCGACCGTCGTTTTGACAGGGGGCCCGCCAAAACCGAACACCGGGGAGCTGTTTTTT.

The J gene is TRBJ2-7, the V gene TRBV5-6; D gene uncertain. V lost 4 bases to trimming and J lost 4 bases, with 6 bases between them. This CDR3 has 11 amino acids. The germline gives CDR1 SGHDT, CDR2 YYEEEE. CDR3 region: CASSQAYEQYF. As DNA, the CDR3 is TGTGCCAGCAGCCAGGCGTACGAGCAGTACTTC.

The chain employs TRBV4-3 and TRBJ1-1; the D gene is possibly TRBD1 (6 bases). Germline assignment: CDR1 LGHNA and CDR2 YSLEER. The CDR3 is made up of 16 amino acids. Deletions cut 1 base from V and 1 base from J, with 13 bases between. This CDR3 reads CASSQASDRRNTEAFF. CDR3 bases: TGCGCCAGCAGCCAAGCTTCGGACAGACGGAACACTGAAGCTTTCTTT.

The CDR3 sequence: CASSHLKGEKLFF. CDR3 coding DNA: TGTGCCAGCAGCCACCTAAAAGGGGAAAAACTGTTTTTT. The chain has TRBV7-3 and TRBJ1-4, with unresolved D. The CDR3 has 13 amino acids. V gave up 5 bases and J gave up 8 bases, with 12 bases separating them. From germline, CDR1 is SGHTA and CDR2 FQGTGA.

The chain combines TRBV5-4 with TRBJ1-2; 12 bases agree with TRBD1. The germline gives CDR1 SGHNT, CDR2 YYREEE (reference sequence). The trim removed 4 bases at V and 8 bases at J, leaving 9 bases unmatched. CDR3 size: 15 residues. The CDR3 coding sequence is TGTGCCAGCAGCCAGGGACAGGGGGCGGTCACGGGCTACACCTTC. It codes for CASSQGQGAVTGYTF.

The V call is TRBV5-1, the J call TRBJ2-1, with 9 bases lining up with TRBD1. The CDR3 contains 13 residues. V shed 5 bases and J 7 bases; nucleotides not matched to a gene: 4. Per germline, CDR1 SGHRS and CDR2 YFSETQ. This CDR3 is CASRRQGENEQFF. CDR3 nucleotide sequence: TGCGCCAGCAGGAGACAGGGGGAGAATGAGCAGTTCTTC.

This clone was recorded once. V and J are TRBV5-6 and TRBJ1-6; tentatively, D is TRBD1 (5 bases). The ends were cut back, 4 bases at V and 3 bases at J, with 8 bases in the middle. CDR3 length equals 14 residues. Germline V gene sequence: CDR1 SGHDT, CDR2 YYEEEE. The CDR3 bases are TGTGCCAGCAGCCAGGGAGGCTATAATTCACCCCTCCACTTT. Its translation: CASSQGGYNSPLHF. Full variable domain (missing parts from reference TRBV5-6 and TRBJ1-6): DAGVTQSPTHLIKTRGQQVTLRCSPKSGHDTVSWYQQALGQGPQFIFQYYEEEERQRGNFPDRFSGHQFPNYSSELNVNALLLGDSALYLCASSQGGYNSPLHFGNGTRLTVT.

The chain has TRBV30 and TRBJ2-7; D possibly matches TRBD1 or TRBD2 (5 bases each). Germline CDR1 GTSNPN, CDR2 SVGIG (reference sequence). V lost 2 bases to trimming and J lost 3 bases, with 26 bases between them. The CDR3 sequence is 18 residues long. The CDR3 nucleotides read TGTGCCTGGAGTCGTAACTACGGGGACCTTAAAAGTCACTACGAGCAGTACTTC. This gives the protein CAWSRNYGDLKSHYEQYF.

This chain joins TRBV2 and TRBJ1-2; TRBD1 is a possible D gene (5 bases). V was shortened by 3 bases and J by 7 bases, with 12 bases between the two germline ends. The CDR3 consists of 13 residues. Germline V gene sequence: CDR1 SNHLY, CDR2 FYNNEI. CDR3 region: CASSDGGVGGYTF. The CDR3 DNA is TGTGCCAGCAGTGACGGAGGGGTAGGTGGCTACACCTTC.

The chain combines TRBV5-6 with TRBJ2-1, with 10 bases identical to TRBD2. V shed 6 bases and J 1 base; nucleotides not matched to a gene: 1. Germline values: CDR1 SGHDT, CDR2 YYEEEE. The length of the CDR3 is 14 residues. The CDR3 DNA is TGTGCCAGCACAGCGGGGGGGTCCTACAATGAGCAGTTCTTC. Amino acid sequence: CASTAGGSYNEQFF.

This rearrangement joins TRBV3-1 (or the pseudogene TRBV3-2) to TRBJ2-3; 9 nucleotides agree with TRBD1. With 5 bases clipped from V and 4 bases from J, the junction kept 7 bases outside the gene matches. The CDR3 runs 15 residues. The germline gives CDR1 LGHDT, CDR2 YNNKEL (reference sequence). The CDR3 loop reads CASSSGQGWADTQYF. CDR3 DNA: TGTGCCAGCAGCTCCGGACAGGGGTGGGCAGATACGCAGTATTTT.

The chain links TRBV5-8 to TRBJ1-1, with a tentative D call TRBD1 (6 bases). Trimming took off 7 bases at V and 6 bases at J, with 13 bases between the two ends. The V gene's germline CDR1 is SGHTS and CDR2 YDEGEE. The CDR3 totals 12 residues. The CDR3 nucleotides read TGTGCCAGCCGGGGGGGCCGCGCTGAAGCTTTCTTT. Protein: CASRGGRAEAFF. Together with reference TRBV5-8 and TRBJ1-1, the CDR3 gives the full variable domain: EAGVTQSPTHLIKTRGQQATLRCSPISGHTSVYWYQQALGLGLQFLLWYDEGEERNRGNFPPRFSGRQFPNYSSELNVNALELEDSALYLCASRGGRAEAFFGQGTRLTVV.

V and J are TRBV18 and TRBJ2-3; D gene uncertain. CDR1 and CDR2 from the germline V gene are KGHSH and LQKENI. This CDR3 has 15 amino acids. The ends were cut back, 3 bases at V and 2 bases at J, with 12 bases in the middle. This CDR3 reads CASSPSASPTDTQYF. CDR3 sequence (DNA): TGTGCCAGCTCACCTTCGGCCAGCCCCACAGATACGCAGTATTTT.

The CDR3 sequence is CASSFPRAPEETQYF. CDR3 sequence (DNA): TGTGCCAGCAGCTTCCCCCGGGCCCCCGAGGAGACCCAGTACTTC. The rearrangement links TRBV5-6 to TRBJ2-5; D gene uncertain. This CDR3 is 15 amino acids long. CDR1 SGHDT and CDR2 YYEEEE come from the germline V gene. Trimming pared 2 bases from V and 5 bases from J, leaving 16 bases between.